There are a few counts of the clone carrying this T cell receptor beta chain. Per the authors' pipeline: It was from reference gene primer amplification that nucleated cell counts were estimated. TCRdb keeps only in-frame clones here, not all; method: immunoSEQ multiplex PCR. V and J calls and clone size come straight from that table; D and trimming were deduced from the DNA. The sample records 100,000 or so clones, almost 80% being singletons. The sample is drawn from a study of blood T cell repertoires in COVID-19. At the level of the study: Sites across the United States, Italy and Spain contributed samples from acute and convalescent COVID-19. Sources were T cells, B-cell-depleted T cells, or PBMCs; the material itself was cDNA or gDNA.

This clonotype was obtained from a man aged 70-80 years with active or convalescent COVID-19. Sequenced sample: peripheral blood.

CDR3 protein: CASSIPGPDNEQFF. The CDR3 DNA reads as TGTGCCAGCAGTATTCCAGGGCCCGACAATGAGCAGTTCTTC. The V call is TRBV11-1, the J call TRBJ2-1; TRBD1 is a possible D gene (5 bases). V lost 6 bases, J lost 5 bases, and 14 bases lay in between. The CDR3 has 14 residues. CDR1 is SGHAT and CDR2 is FQDESV in the germline V gene (reference sequence).